A selection of T cell receptor beta chains follows, all from one sample in a study of T-cell reconstitution after alpha-beta-depleted transplantation in children. From the PCR reads, TCRdb called clonotypes with MiXCR, one entry per CDR3 protein. The sample lists about 580,000 distinct CDR3 sequences, under 25% seen once, with 12% to 15% in the top ten. The specimen was PBMCs, mostly from graft donor cells, collected 360 days after TCRalphabeta/CD19-depleted stem cell transplant. These receptors were obtained from a boy in the first two years of life who had a stem cell transplant for acute myeloid leukemia, so the T cells may come from the graft donor. Both conserved end residues are part of each CDR3. The D gene is left open where the match is weak. Clone size is given for some rows only: seen once, a few or many times, or a class if the clone is expanded.

clone size,J gene,D gene,V gene,CDR3 protein,CDR3 DNA
.,TRBJ2-3,.,TRBV29-1,CSVAHRHTDTQYF,TGCAGCGTTGCCCACAGACACACAGATACGCAGTATTTT
many,TRBJ2-1,.,TRBV6-5,CASSLVGALYNEQFF,TGTGCCAGCAGTTTGGTGGGGGCCTTGTACAATGAGCAGTTCTTC
.,TRBJ2-1,.,TRBV24-1,CATSDPRRGAGEQFF,TGTGCCACCAGTGATCCTCGAAGGGGGGCGGGTGAGCAGTTCTTC
.,TRBJ2-3,TRBD2,TRBV10-3,CAIGGLADTDTQYF,TGTGCCATCGGGGGACTAGCGGACACAGATACGCAGTATTTT
many,TRBJ2-7,TRBD1,TRBV20-1,CSARDTGTGSTVQYF,TGCAGTGCTAGAGACACCGGGACAGGGAGCACGGTGCAGTACTTC
.,TRBJ2-7,.,TRBV20-1,CSAIRYGALYEQYF,TGCAGTGCTATACGGTATGGCGCTCTCTACGAGCAGTACTTC
few,TRBJ2-5,TRBD2,TRBV7-2,CASSAPSGGETQYF,TGTGCCAGCAGCGCACCTAGCGGCGGAGAGACCCAGTACTTC
many,TRBJ1-1,.,TRBV29-1,CSAVRVGEAFF,TGCAGCGCCGTAAGGGTGGGGGAAGCTTTCTTT
.,TRBJ2-3,TRBD2,TRBV2,CASSGSTSAPADTQYF,TGTGCCAGCAGTGGGTCAACTAGCGCCCCGGCAGATACGCAGTATTTT
.,TRBJ2-5,TRBD1,TRBV20-1,CSASPNRGRWETQYF,TGCAGTGCTTCCCCTAACAGGGGGCGCTGGGAGACCCAGTACTTC
few,TRBJ2-1,TRBD2,TRBV6-2/TRBV6-3,CASSYQAGGF,TGTGCCAGCAGCTATCAAGCGGGGGGCTTC
many,TRBJ2-5,.,TRBV20-1,CSASIGGKKETQYF,TGCAGTGCTTCGATCGGGGGCAAAAAAGAGACCCAGTACTTC